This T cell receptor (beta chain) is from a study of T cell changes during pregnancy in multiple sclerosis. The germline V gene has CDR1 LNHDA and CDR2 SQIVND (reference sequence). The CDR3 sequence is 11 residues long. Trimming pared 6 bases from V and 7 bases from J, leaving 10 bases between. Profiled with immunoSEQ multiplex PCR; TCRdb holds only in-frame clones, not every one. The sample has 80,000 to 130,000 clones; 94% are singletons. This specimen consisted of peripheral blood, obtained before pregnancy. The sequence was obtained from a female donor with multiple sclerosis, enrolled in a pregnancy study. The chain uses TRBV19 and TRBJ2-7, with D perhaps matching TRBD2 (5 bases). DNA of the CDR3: TGTGCCAGTAGCGATCCGGGGGAGCAGTACTTC. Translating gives CASSDPGEQYF.